These 19 T cell receptor beta chains were sequenced from one sample in a study of beta chain features in type 1 diabetes (dated by TCRdb to the late 2010s). The library was built by means of the immunoSEQ multiplex PCR assay. The entire amount of isolated RNA was reverse transcribed using the High Capacity cDNA Reverse Transcription Kit, so the sequenced TCRB transcripts were expressed ones. TCRdb holds this immuneACCESS table with in-frame rearrangements only. Some clones are missing; in checked studies, unresolved V genes explain under half, and the rest has no known cause. This sample lists around 290,000 clones; around 7.3% were detected once. The ten largest clonotypes hold more than 0.8% of the sample. Material for sequencing was central memory CD4+ T cells from blood. The source is a woman between 18 and 29 years old in good health.

This clone has more than one count but fewer than ten. The rearrangement uses TRBV10-3 and TRBJ2-1, with 12 bases aligning to TRBD2. Germline CDR1 is ENHRY and CDR2 is SYGVKD. The CDR3 has 18 residues. V lost 3 bases to trimming and J lost 6 bases; unmatched junction nucleotides: 12. The CDR3 nucleotides read TGTGCCATCAGTGAAGCGACTAGCGGGAGTAGGCAAGGCAATGAGCAGTTCTTC. Its protein is CAISEATSGSRQGNEQFF.

This clone was recorded a few times. The genes are TRBV7-2 and TRBJ1-5, with D unclear. CDR1 and CDR2 from the germline V gene are SGHTA and FQGNSA. V lost 2 bases to trimming and J lost 7 bases, with 18 bases between them. This CDR3 region has 16 residues. Written as DNA, the CDR3 is TGTGCCAGCAGCTTAAATCGGGGAGGTAGTGGACAGCCCCAGCATTTT. Translation gives CASSLNRGGSGQPQHF.

Concerning this clone itself: Mismatch with germline at one junction end may stem from a read error. CDR3 nucleotide sequence: TGTGCCAGCCACAAAAACATGGGCAGGGGATTC. Translated: CASHKNMGRGF. The V gene is TRBV25-1, the J gene TRBJ1-2, with D possibly matching TRBD1 (6 bases). The CDR3 runs 11 residues. Germline V gives CDR1 MGHDK, CDR2 SYGVNS.

This clone was seen more than once but under ten times. The V call is TRBV18, the J call TRBJ2-5; 8 bases match TRBD1. V lost 0 bases, J lost 5 bases, and 8 bases stayed unmatched. Germline CDR1 and CDR2: KGHSH and LQKENI. The CDR3 spans 16 residues. The CDR3 nucleotides read TGTGCCAGCTCACCACCCAGTAGGACAGGGTGGGAGACCCAGTACTTC. This gives the protein CASSPPSRTGWETQYF.

This clone was observed a handful of times. CDR3 sequence (DNA): TGTGCCAGTAGTATAACAGGGGTTCGACCTAACACTGAAGCTTTCTTT. This translates into CASSITGVRPNTEAFF. The chain couples TRBV19 to TRBJ1-1; TRBD1 matches at 7 bases. The CDR3 has 16 residues. The germline gives CDR1 LNHDA, CDR2 SQIVND (reference sequence). Losses at the gene ends were 2 bases for V and 2 bases for J; bases not matched to a gene: 8.

This clone was found a few times. V usage is TRBV13 and J usage is TRBJ1-1; no definite D call. The CDR3 covers 17 residues. Per the germline V gene, CDR1 is PRHDT and CDR2 is FYEKMQ (reference sequence). Trimming cost V 5 bases and J 1 base, with 20 bases left between them. CDR3 bases: TGTGCCAGCAGCCCTAGAACTTGGGATCTGTCGAACACTGAAGCTTTCTTT. This encodes CASSPRTWDLSNTEAFF.

The chain recombines TRBV6-1 with TRBJ1-5; D gene ambiguous. The CDR3 sequence is 14 residues long. Germline assignment: CDR1 MNHNS and CDR2 SASEGT. V lost 7 bases and J lost 0, with 10 bases in between. CDR3 in DNA: TGTGCCAGCAACGACTTAACTAGCAATCAGCCCCAGCATTTT. Encoded protein: CASNDLTSNQPQHF.

This clone was detected many times. The gene calls are TRBV7-2 and TRBJ2-1; TRBD2 matches 9 bases. This CDR3 has 15 residues. With 5 bases clipped from V and 9 bases from J, the junction kept 11 bases outside the gene matches. Germline-derived CDR1 and CDR2 are SGHTA and FQGNSA. The CDR3 is CASSPSGSGSVEQFF. DNA of the CDR3: TGTGCCAGCAGCCCGAGTGGTAGCGGGAGCGTTGAGCAGTTCTTC.

A few counts support this clone. V and J are TRBV27 and TRBJ2-1; the match to TRBD2 covers 14 bases. V lost 1 base, J lost 6 bases, and 2 bases stayed unmatched. The length of the CDR3 is 16 residues. Germline loops: CDR1 MNHEY, CDR2 SMNVEV (reference sequence). The CDR3 nucleotides read TGTGCCAGCAGTTTATGGACTAGCGGGAGGTCCAATGAGCAGTTCTTC. Its translation is CASSLWTSGRSNEQFF.

V gene TRBV29-1 combines with J gene TRBJ2-7; 7 bases line up with TRBD1. The CDR3 runs 12 residues. Germline V gene data show CDR1 as SQVTM and CDR2 as ANQGSEA. CDR3 in DNA: TGCAAGACAGGGTTGGGAAGGTACGAGCAGTACTTC. Protein product: CKTGLGRYEQYF.

This clone was seen ten or more times. V is TRBV7-2 and J is TRBJ1-4; unclear D gene. The V and J ends lost 4 bases and 0 bases respectively, with 9 bases between them. The CDR3 spans 15 residues. CDR1 and CDR2 (germline): SGHTA, FQGNSA. The CDR3, as DNA: TGTGCCAGCAGCTGGGGATGGACAACTAATGAAAAACTGTTTTTT. The encoded protein is CASSWGWTTNEKLFF.

This clone was seen repeatedly, ten times or more. V usage is TRBV4-1 and J usage is TRBJ2-2, with D possibly being TRBD2 (5 bases). In germline, CDR1 is MGHRA, CDR2 YSYEKL. Between the trimmed V and J ends, which lost 4 bases and 7 bases, there was a span of 16 bases. This CDR3 has 15 amino acids. The CDR3: CASSRPGEPHGELFF. DNA for the CDR3: TGCGCCAGCAGCCGCCCCGGGGAACCCCACGGGGAGCTGTTTTTT.

In this sample, this clone turned up a few times. This sequence joins TRBV2 and TRBJ2-6, with a tentative D call TRBD1 (6 bases). The germline CDR1 and CDR2 sequences are SNHLY and FYNNEI. The CDR3 runs 16 residues. The V end lost 7 bases, the J end lost 1 base, and 14 bases lay between the germline ends. The CDR3 DNA sequence: TGTGCCAGCAACCCCTCACAGGGTTCTGGGGCCAACGTCCTGACTTTC. Encoded protein: CASNPSQGSGANVLTF.

The table lists this clone with many counts. The identical CDR3 is also encoded by other nucleotide sequences in the sample. The CDR3 DNA sequence: TGCGCCAGCAGCCCCCAGGGTTACAATGAGCAGTTCTTC. Amino acid sequence: CASSPQGYNEQFF. The V gene is TRBV5-1, the J gene TRBJ2-1, with a tentative D call TRBD1 (5 bases). Germline V gene lookup returns CDR1 SGHRS and CDR2 YFSETQ. Trimming took 4 bases from V and 4 from J, leaving 9 bases between them. The CDR3 has 13 residues.

This chain uses TRBV7-9 with TRBJ2-2; TRBD1 might be the D (5 bases). From germline, CDR1 is SEHNR and CDR2 FQNEAQ (reference sequence). Trimming took off 6 bases at V and 6 bases at J, with 11 bases between the two ends. This CDR3 is 13 amino acids long. CDR3 protein: CASRPREAGELFF. In nucleotides, the CDR3 is TGTGCCAGCAGGCCCAGGGAAGCCGGGGAGCTGTTTTTT. The whole variable domain, filled in from reference TRBV7-9 and TRBJ2-2, reads DTGVSQNPRHKITKRGQNVTFRCDPISEHNRLYWYRQTLGQGPEFLTYFQNEAQLEKSRLLSDRFSAERPKGSFSTLEIQRTEQGDSAMYLCASRPREAGELFFGEGSRLTVL.

This clone was counted between two and nine times. The rearrangement links TRBV11-3 to TRBJ2-6; D is unclear. The CDR3 length is 15 residues. Germline CDR1 is SGHNT and CDR2 is YENEEA. V was clipped by 4 bases and J by 0 bases, with 7 bases between them. For the CDR3, the DNA is TGTGCCAGCAGCTACGCAGGCTCTGGGGCCAACGTCCTGACTTTC. Its translation: CASSYAGSGANVLTF.

The CDR3 protein is CSVESGGDYNEQFF. CDR3 nucleotide sequence: TGCAGCGTTGAGAGTGGGGGCGATTACAATGAGCAGTTCTTC. The rearrangement uses TRBV29-1 and TRBJ2-1; TRBD1 might be the D (6 bases). From germline, CDR1 is SQVTM and CDR2 ANQGSEA. The ends were cut back, 3 bases at V and 4 bases at J, with 13 bases in the middle. The CDR3 spans 14 residues.

This clone has more than one count but fewer than ten. The chain combines TRBV27 with TRBJ2-1; D is tentatively TRBD1 or TRBD2 (5 bases each). Germline loops: CDR1 MNHEY, CDR2 SMNVEV (reference sequence). This CDR3 has 16 residues. V was pared by 7 bases and J by 4 bases, with 20 bases between. In DNA form, the CDR3 reads TGTGCCAGCAAGGGCACGTTAGGGACGGGTTACAATGAGCAGTTCTTC. It codes for CASKGTLGTGYNEQFF.

The V and J genes are TRBV4-2 and TRBJ1-2, with TRBD1 as a possible D gene (5 bases). From germline, CDR1 is LGHNA and CDR2 YNFKEQ. The V gene lost 4 bases and the J gene lost 8 bases, with 17 bases spanning the gap. The CDR3 has 14 amino acids. The CDR3 spells CASSRPRDLDGYTF. The DNA for the CDR3 is TGTGCCAGCAGCCGGCCCCGGGACCTGGACGGCTACACCTTC.